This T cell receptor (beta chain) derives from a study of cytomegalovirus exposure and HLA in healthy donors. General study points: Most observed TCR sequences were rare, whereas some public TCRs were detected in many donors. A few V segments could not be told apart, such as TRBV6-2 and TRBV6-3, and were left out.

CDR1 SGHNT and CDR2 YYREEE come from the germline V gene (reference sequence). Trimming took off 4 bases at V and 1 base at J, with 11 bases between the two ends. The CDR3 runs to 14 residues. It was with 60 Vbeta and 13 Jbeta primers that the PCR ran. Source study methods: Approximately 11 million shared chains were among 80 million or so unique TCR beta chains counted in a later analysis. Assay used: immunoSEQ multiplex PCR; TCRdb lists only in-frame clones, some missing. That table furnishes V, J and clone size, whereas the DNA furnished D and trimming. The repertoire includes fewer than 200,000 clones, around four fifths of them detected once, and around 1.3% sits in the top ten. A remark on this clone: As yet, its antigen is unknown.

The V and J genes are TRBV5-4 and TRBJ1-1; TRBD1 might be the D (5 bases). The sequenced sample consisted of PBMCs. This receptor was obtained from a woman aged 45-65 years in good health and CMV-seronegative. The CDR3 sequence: CASSHQDRNTEAFF. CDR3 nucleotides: TGTGCCAGCAGCCACCAAGACAGGAACACTGAAGCTTTCTTT.